This T cell receptor beta chain was profiled in a study of OX40 agonist ivuxolimab in advanced cancers. In the study overall: Ivuxolimab was an agonistic, fully human IgG2 monoclonal antibody directed against OX40 (CD134), a costimulatory receptor. Of the approximately 54 patients in dose escalation, about 20 had hepatocellular carcinoma, about 15 had melanoma, 9 had renal cell carcinoma and 9 had head and neck cancer. The monotherapy dose-escalation portion (N of about 47 patients) of the phase I ivuxolimab trial is reported in the paper. In the dose-escalation cohort, 70% to 85% of patients were male, and the mean age was 60 years with a range of roughly 20 to 80. Partial responses occurred in three dose-escalation patients: two with cutaneous melanoma and one with hepatocellular carcinoma. Peripheral TCRbeta sequencing aimed to test whether ivuxolimab altered TCR sequence diversity and caused clonal T-cell expansion. Prior anti-PD-1, anti-PD-L1 or anti-CTLA-4 therapy was permitted, and checkpoint inhibitors had been received by 30% to 40% of dose-escalation patients. Intravenous ivuxolimab was administered to patients every 2 weeks at six dose levels: 0.01, 0.1, 0.3, 1.5, 3 and 10 mg/kg.

Genomic DNA was extracted from sorted cells for sequencing of the TCRbeta CDR3 region. The immunoSEQ Assay was used to sequence the TCRbeta CDR3 regions. What TCRdb holds here is the immuneACCESS table cut down to in-frame rearrangements. Part of the clones is not present; checked against another copy, under half of the missing clones reflect an unresolved V gene, and the others are unexplained. Across this sample there are about 80,000 clones, with about nine tenths seen only once. The ten largest clones add up to more than 1.5% of the sample. General conclusions and limits of the study: In partial responders in the 0.1-3.0 mg/kg groups, normalized peripheral clonal expansion was found to be among the lowest, especially among CD8+ T cells. Antigen specificity was not determined for the clonally expanded peripheral T cells. At doses of 0.1 to 3.0 mg/kg, clonal expansion of both CD4+ and CD8+ T cells in blood was seen between baseline and week 6. On average, CD8+ T cells showed more expanded clones than CD4+ T cells after ivuxolimab. Low levels of normalized T-cell clonal expansion were also shown by some nonresponding patients.

The sample holds one count of this clone. The clone's antigen remains unknown. Per-nucleotide qualities are absent, and no much larger clonotype sits a single base away. The cysteine opens and the phenylalanine closes a CDR3 of 13 amino acids. Just the 39-base CDR3 DNA is kept, in frame starting at base 1. From a lookup of the germline V gene (reference sequence), CDR1 and CDR2 are MNHEY and SMNVEV. The trial excluded patients who had a history of autoimmune disease or were on systemic immunosuppression. Peripheral blood for TCR sequencing was drawn from every dose cohort at baseline, at cycle 4 day 1 and at cycle 7 day 1. The samples were taken from a phase I, first-in-human, multicenter, open-label dose-escalation trial of ivuxolimab. Adults with locally advanced or metastatic head and neck squamous cell, hepatocellular, melanoma or renal cell carcinoma were enrolled in the trial. CD4+ and CD8+ T cells were sorted separately from peripheral blood before TCR sequencing.

The V and J genes are TRBV27 and TRBJ2-7, with an unclear D gene assignment. The J call could be wrong; TRBJ2-5 is a better fit for the DNA end. Sequencing was performed on CD4+ or CD8+ T cells sorted from blood, taken in a trial of the OX40 agonist ivuxolimab. The origin of this receptor is an adult with an advanced solid tumor such as melanoma, head and neck, liver or kidney cancer. The DNA sequence follows: TGTGCCAGCAGTTTATTTTTTCAAGAGACCCAGTACTTC. The resulting protein is CASSLFFQETQYF.